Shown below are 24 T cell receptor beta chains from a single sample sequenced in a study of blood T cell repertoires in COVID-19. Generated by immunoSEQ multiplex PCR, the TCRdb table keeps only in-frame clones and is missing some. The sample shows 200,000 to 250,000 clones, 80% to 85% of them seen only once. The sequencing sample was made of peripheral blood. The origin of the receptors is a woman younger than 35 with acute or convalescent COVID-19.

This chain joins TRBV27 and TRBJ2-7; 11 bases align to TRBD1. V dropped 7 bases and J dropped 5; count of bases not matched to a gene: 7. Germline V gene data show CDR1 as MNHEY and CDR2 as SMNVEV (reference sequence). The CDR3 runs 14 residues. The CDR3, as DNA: TGTGCCAGCACCGGACAGGGGGCGTTCAACGAGCAGTACTTC. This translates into CASTGQGAFNEQYF.

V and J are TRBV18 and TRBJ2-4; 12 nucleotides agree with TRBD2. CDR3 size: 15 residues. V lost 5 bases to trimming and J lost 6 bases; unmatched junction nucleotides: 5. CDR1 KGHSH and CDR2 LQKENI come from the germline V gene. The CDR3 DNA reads TGTGCCAGCTCAGGGCAACTAGCGGGGGGAAACATTCAGTACTTC. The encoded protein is CASSGQLAGGNIQYF.

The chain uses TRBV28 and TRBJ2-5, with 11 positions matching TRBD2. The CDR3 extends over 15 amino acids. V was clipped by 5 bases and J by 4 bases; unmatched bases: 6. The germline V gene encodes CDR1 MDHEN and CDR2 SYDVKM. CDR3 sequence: CASSGQGLAGETQYF. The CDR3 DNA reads TGTGCCAGCAGTGGACAAGGACTAGCGGGAGAGACCCAGTACTTC. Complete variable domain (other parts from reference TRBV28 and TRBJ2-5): DVKVTQSSRYLVKRTGEKVFLECVQDMDHENMFWYRQDPGLGLRLIYFSYDVKMKEKGDIPEGYSVSREKKERFSLILESASTNQTSMYLCASSGQGLAGETQYFGPGTRLLVL.

DNA for the CDR3: TGTGCCAGTACCCCAGGGTCCGCAACTAATGAAAAACTGTTTTTT. It specifies CASTPGSATNEKLFF. The chain recombines TRBV19 with TRBJ1-4, with D perhaps matching TRBD1 (5 bases). The CDR3 is 15 residues long. Germline lookup yields CDR1 LNHDA and CDR2 SQIVND (reference sequence). Trimming removed 7 bases at V and 0 bases at J, with 12 bases between.

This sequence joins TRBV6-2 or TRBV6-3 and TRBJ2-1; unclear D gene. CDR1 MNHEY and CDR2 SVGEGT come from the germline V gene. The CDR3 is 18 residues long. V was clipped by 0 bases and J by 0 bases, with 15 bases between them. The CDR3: CASSYSSSPGTSYNEQFF. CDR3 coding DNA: TGTGCCAGCAGTTACTCTTCATCCCCAGGAACCTCCTACAATGAGCAGTTCTTC.

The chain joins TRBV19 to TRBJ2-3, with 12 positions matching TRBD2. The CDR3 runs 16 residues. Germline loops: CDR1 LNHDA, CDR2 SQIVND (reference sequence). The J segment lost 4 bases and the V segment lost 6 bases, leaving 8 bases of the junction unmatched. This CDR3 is CASSATSGSRPDTQYF. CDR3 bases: TGTGCCAGTAGCGCGACTAGCGGGAGCAGGCCAGATACGCAGTATTTT.

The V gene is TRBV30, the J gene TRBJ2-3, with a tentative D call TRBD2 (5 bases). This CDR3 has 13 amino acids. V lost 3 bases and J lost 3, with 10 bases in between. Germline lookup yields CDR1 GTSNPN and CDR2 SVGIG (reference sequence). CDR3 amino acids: CAWRGRGTDTQYF. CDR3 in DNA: TGTGCCTGGAGGGGTAGAGGGACAGATACGCAGTATTTT.

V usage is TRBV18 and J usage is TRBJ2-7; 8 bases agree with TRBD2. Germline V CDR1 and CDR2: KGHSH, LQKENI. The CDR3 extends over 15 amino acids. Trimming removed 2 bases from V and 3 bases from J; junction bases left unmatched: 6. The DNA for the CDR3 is TGTGCCAGCTCACCATGGAGCGGGAGTCTCTACGAGCAGTACTTC. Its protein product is CASSPWSGSLYEQYF. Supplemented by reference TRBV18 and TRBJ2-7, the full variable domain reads NAGVMQNPRHLVRRRGQEARLRCSPMKGHSHVYWYRQLPEEGLKFMVYLQKENIIDESGMPKERFSAEFPKEGPSILRIQQVVRGDSAAYFCASSPWSGSLYEQYFGPGTRLTVT.

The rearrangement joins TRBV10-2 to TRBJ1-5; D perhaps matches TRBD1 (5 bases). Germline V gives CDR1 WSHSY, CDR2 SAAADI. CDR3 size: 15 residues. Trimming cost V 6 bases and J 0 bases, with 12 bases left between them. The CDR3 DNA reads TGCGCCAGCAGCCACGACGGACATAGCAATCAGCCCCAGCATTTT. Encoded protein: CASSHDGHSNQPQHF.

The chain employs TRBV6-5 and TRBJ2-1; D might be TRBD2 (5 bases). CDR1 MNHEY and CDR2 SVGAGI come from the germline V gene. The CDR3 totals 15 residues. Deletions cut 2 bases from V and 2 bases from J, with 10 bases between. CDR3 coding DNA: TGTGCCAGCAGTTACACACTAGTGACCTACAATGAGCAGTTCTTC. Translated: CASSYTLVTYNEQFF.

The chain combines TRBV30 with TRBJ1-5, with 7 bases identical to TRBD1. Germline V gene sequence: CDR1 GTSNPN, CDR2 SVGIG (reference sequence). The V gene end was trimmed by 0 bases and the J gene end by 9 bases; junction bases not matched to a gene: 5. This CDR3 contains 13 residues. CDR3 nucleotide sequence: TGTGCCTGGAGTGTACAGGGGAGCGGGCCCCAGCATTTT. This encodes CAWSVQGSGPQHF.

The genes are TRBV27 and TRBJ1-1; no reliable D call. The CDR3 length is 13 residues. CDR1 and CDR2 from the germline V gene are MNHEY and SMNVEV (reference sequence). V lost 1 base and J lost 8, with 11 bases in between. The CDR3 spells CASSLFRGSEAFF. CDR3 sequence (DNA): TGTGCCAGCAGTTTATTCCGAGGTTCCGAAGCTTTCTTT.

CDR3 in amino acids: CASSFITGGPLETQYF. CDR3 nucleotides: TGTGCCAGCAGTTTTATAACGGGAGGGCCGTTGGAGACCCAGTACTTC. The chain has TRBV27 and TRBJ2-5, with TRBD2 matching 8 bases. CDR1 is MNHEY, CDR2 SMNVEV, per germline (reference sequence). The CDR3 length is 16 residues. The V segment lost 3 bases and the J segment 5 bases; nucleotides outside the gene matches: 11.

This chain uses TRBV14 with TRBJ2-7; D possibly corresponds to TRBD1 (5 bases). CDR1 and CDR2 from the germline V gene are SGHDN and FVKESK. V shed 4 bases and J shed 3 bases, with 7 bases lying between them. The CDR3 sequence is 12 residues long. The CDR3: CASSPGFYEQYF. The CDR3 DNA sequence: TGTGCCAGCAGCCCAGGGTTCTACGAGCAGTACTTC.

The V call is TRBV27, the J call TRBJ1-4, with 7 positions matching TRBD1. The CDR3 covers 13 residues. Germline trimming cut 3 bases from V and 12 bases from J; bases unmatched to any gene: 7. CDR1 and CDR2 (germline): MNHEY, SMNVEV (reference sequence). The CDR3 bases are TGTGCCAGCAGTTTCGGGGGACAGTCAGAACTGTTTTTT. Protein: CASSFGGQSELFF. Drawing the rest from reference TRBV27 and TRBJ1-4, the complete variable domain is EAQVTQNPRYLITVTGKKLTVTCSQNMNHEYMSWYRQDPGLGLRQIYYSMNVEVTDKGDVPEGYKVSRKEKRNFPLILESPSPNQTSLYFCASSFGGQSELFFGSGTQLSVL.

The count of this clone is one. This CDR3 is CASSSPTRLAGVGNEQFF. CDR3 coding DNA: TGTGCCAGCAGTTCCCCCACTAGACTAGCGGGAGTGGGCAATGAGCAGTTCTTC. V and J are TRBV28 and TRBJ2-1; 12 bases align to TRBD2. The V segment lost 4 bases and the J segment 6 bases; nucleotides outside the gene matches: 13. The CDR3 has 18 residues. CDR1 is MDHEN, CDR2 SYDVKM, per germline. Full variable domain (remainder filled in from reference TRBV28 and TRBJ2-1): DVKVTQSSRYLVKRTGEKVFLECVQDMDHENMFWYRQDPGLGLRLIYFSYDVKMKEKGDIPEGYSVSREKKERFSLILESASTNQTSMYLCASSSPTRLAGVGNEQFFGPGTRLTVL.

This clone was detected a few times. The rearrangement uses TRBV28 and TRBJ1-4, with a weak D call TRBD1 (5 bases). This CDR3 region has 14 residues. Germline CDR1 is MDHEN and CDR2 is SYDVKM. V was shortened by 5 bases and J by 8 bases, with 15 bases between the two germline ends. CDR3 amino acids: CASSPGAGPEKLFF. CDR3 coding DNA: TGTGCCAGCAGTCCGGGTGCGGGGCCCGAAAAACTGTTTTTT.

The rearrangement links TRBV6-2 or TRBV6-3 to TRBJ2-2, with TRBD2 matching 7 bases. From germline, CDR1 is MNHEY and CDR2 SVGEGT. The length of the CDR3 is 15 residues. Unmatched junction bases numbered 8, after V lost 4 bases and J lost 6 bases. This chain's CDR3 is CASSLYRLAAGELFF. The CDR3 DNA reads TGTGCCAGCAGTTTGTACAGACTAGCTGCCGGGGAGCTGTTTTTT.

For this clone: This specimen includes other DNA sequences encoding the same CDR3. CDR3 DNA: TGCGCCAGCAGCTTGGGGCCTAGCGGGAGTACAGATACGCAGTATTTT. Residues: CASSLGPSGSTDTQYF. This sequence joins TRBV5-1 and TRBJ2-3; TRBD2 aligns across 10 bases. The CDR3 spans 16 residues. J gave up 3 bases and V 0 bases, and 4 bases lay outside the gene matches. Germline V gene lookup returns CDR1 SGHRS and CDR2 YFSETQ.

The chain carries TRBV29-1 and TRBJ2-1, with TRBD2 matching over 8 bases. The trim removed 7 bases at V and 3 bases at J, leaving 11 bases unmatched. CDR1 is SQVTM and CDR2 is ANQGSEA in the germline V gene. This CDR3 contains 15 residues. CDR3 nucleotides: TGCAGCGGACGACAGCGGGAGACGGGCTACAATGAGCAGTTCTTC. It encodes CSGRQRETGYNEQFF.

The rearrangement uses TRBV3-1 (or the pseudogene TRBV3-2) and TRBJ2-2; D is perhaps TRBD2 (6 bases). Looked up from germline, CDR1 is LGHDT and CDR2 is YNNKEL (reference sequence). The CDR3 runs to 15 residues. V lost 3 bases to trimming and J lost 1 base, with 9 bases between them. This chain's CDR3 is CASSHLALNTGELFF. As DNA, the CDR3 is TGTGCCAGCAGCCATCTAGCGCTGAACACCGGGGAGCTGTTTTTT.

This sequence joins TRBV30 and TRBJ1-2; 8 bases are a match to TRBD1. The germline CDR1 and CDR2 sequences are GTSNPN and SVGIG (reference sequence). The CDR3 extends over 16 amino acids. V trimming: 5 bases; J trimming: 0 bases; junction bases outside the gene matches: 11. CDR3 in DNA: TGTGCCTGGGCCAGATCGAGGACAGGGCCTAACTATGGCTACACCTTC. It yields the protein CAWARSRTGPNYGYTF.

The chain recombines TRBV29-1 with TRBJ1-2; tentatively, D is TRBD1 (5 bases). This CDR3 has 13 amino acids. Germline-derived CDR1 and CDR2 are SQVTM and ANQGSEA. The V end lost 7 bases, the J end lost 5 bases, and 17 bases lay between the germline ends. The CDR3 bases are TGCAGCGCCCCCGCGGGGGTGGGGTATGGCTACACCTTC. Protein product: CSAPAGVGYGYTF.

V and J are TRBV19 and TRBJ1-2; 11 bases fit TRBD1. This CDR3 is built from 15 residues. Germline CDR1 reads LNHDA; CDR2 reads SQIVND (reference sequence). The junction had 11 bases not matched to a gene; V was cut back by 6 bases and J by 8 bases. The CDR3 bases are TGTGCCAGTAGACCCTTCGGACAGGGGGCCCGGGGCTACACCTTC. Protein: CASRPFGQGARGYTF.